A selection of T cell receptor beta chains follows, all from one sample in a study of T cell changes during pregnancy in multiple sclerosis. Clones were read by immunoSEQ multiplex PCR, and TCRdb kept only the in-frame ones, dropping some. Of roughly 30,000 clones detected, about nine tenths appear once; the ten largest clones hold around 4%. Sequenced material: CD8+ T cells from peripheral blood mononuclear cells, taken in the second trimester of pregnancy. These receptors came from a female donor with multiple sclerosis, enrolled in a pregnancy study. CDR3s leave out the opening cysteine and the closing phenylalanine or tryptophan. Fields, in order: clone size, V gene, CDR3 protein. The size of a clone is reported for some rows only, either as once, few or many, or as a class for expanded clones.

>NA|TRBV19
ASSIGQNTEAF
>once|TRBV28
ASSPAQTGWLAYEQY
>NA|TRBV28
ASSFSSNQPQH
>few|TRBV9
ASSVEGDTEAF
>NA|TRBV6-1
ASLLSHFTDTQY
>NA|TRBV11-3
ASSLVGQPDMNTEAF
>NA|TRBV2
ASSGWASGSETQY
>NA|TRBV28
ASVLGAGHNTGELF
>NA|TRBV6-1
ASNSQTGGGETQY
>NA|TRBV4-1
ASSQGRGSSYEQY
>NA|TRBV4-1
ASSQVITGGEQY
>once|TRBV6-5
ASETSLIYEQY
>NA|TRBV4-1
ASSWEAPWNEQF
>NA|TRBV10-2
ASSESGLAGRRYEQY
>NA|TRBV15
ATSCRQGICNYGYT
>NA|TRBV5-6
ASSLGADEQY
>NA|TRBV7-9
ASSSRAVNTEAF
>NA|TRBV30
ARRGQFETGELF
>NA|TRBV4-1
ASSPKAGGTGNTIY
>NA|TRBV4-2
ASSQPKGWGEGLAGPRPTDTQY
>once|TRBV10-3
AVSQGHYPNGYT
>once|TRBV5-6
ASSSTGGLVNEKLF
>NA|TRBV4-1
ASSQYSGGREQY
>NA|TRBV27
ASSLQGSHTEAF
>NA|TRBV7-9
ASSFTESSTNEKLF
>NA|TRBV7-8
ASSFGVAGDEQY
>NA|TRBV11-2
ASRATGDYEQY
>NA|TRBV5-6
ASSFRYEQY
>NA|TRBV6-4
ASSEEAEGPYEQY
>NA|TRBV2
ASGPGGTEAF
>NA|TRBV10-3
AIRNRGLRYTEAF
>once|TRBV5-1
ASSLAASYQPQH
>NA|TRBV19
ASSMDRGMNTEAF
>NA|TRBV7-3
ASSPKGGRPISYNEQF
>NA|TRBV27
ASSLFPPEQGAQPQH
>NA|TRBV7-6
ASSLEQYNEQF